This T cell receptor beta chain emerged from a study of cytomegalovirus exposure and HLA in healthy donors. Findings and limits, study-wide: A later analysis associated some 16,000 TCR beta sequences with HLA alleles at a 0.05 false discovery rate.

The PCR made use of 60 Vbeta and 13 Jbeta primers. Using immunoSEQ multiplex PCR, the repertoire was profiled, and TCRdb retains in-frame clones only, with some absent. Here the sample spans 90,000 to 120,000 clones, around 72% being singletons. Regarding this clone: Its target is unknown.

This clonotype originated in a male donor in good health and CMV-seropositive. Sequenced input: PBMCs.

CDR3 sequence reads: CASSMTGGTEAFF. DNA for the CDR3: TGTGCCAGCAGCATGACAGGGGGCACTGAAGCTTTCTTT. The chain employs TRBV5-6 and TRBJ1-1; the match to TRBD1 covers 9 bases. Germline CDR1 SGHDT, CDR2 YYEEEE. The CDR3 spans 13 residues. The trim removed 4 bases at V and 4 bases at J, leaving 2 bases unmatched.